Sequencing of this TCR beta chain was carried out in a study of T cells in localized non-small cell lung cancer. The study's findings and limits: Longer overall survival associated with higher blood T cell density; shorter survival with higher adjacent-lung clonality. Of the tissues analyzed, uninvolved adjacent lung showed maximal T cell clonality, greater than tumor. In adjacent lung appeared a median about 58 of the top 100 tumor clones.

The germline V gene encodes CDR1 MNHEY and CDR2 SMNVEV (reference sequence). V dropped 5 bases and J dropped 10; count of bases not matched to a gene: 7. The CDR3 has 15 amino acids. Concerning this clone itself: Its target is unknown.

Sequencing used immunoSEQ multiplex PCR; TCRdb keeps in-frame clones, though not all of them. The sample lists approximately 46,000 clones, around 81% seen once, with 17% in the top ten. The rearrangement links TRBV27 to TRBJ1-6; 11 bases match TRBD1. This sequence originates from a man between 40 and 70 years old with stage III lung adenocarcinoma. This sample comprised peripheral blood mononuclear cells, obtained before any cancer treatment. For the CDR3, the DNA is TGTGCCAGCAGTCTCGGACAGGGGGCGTTATCACCCCTCCACTTT. Translation: CASSLGQGALSPLHF.